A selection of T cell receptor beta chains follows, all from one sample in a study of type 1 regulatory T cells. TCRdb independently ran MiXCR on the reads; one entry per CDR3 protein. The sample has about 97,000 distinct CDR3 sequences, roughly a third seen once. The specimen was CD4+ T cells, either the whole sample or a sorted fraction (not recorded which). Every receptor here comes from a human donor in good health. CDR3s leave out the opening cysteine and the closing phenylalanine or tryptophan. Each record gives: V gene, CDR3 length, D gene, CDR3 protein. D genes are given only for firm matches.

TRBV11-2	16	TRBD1	ASSLVRDRGRRDGEQY
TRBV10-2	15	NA	ASRAGLGGSGANVLT
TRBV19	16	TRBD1	ASSPWTGKNTGANVLT
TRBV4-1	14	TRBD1	ASSQPGTGAAGELF
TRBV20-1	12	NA	SARGGTLGNIQY
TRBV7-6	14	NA	ASSLSFNGAVDEQF
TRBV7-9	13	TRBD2	ASNLIAGGSNEQF
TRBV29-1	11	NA	SVGLQATREQY
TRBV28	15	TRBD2	ASSSPPGTSGHNEQF
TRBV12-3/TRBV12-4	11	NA	ASSLWTYNEQF
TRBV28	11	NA	ASTLPGRYEQY
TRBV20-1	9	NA	SAKDYEKLF
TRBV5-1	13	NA	ASSPTATSTDTQY
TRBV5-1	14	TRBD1	ASSSGQGRIGDTQY
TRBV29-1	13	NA	SVVFGTLPPGELF
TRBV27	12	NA	ASSLDAANYGYT
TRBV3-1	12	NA	ASTPGLNTGELF
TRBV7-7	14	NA	ASSLGPMTNTGELF
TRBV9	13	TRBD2	ASSVTGTSFNEQF
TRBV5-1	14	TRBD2	ASTPTSGSLGNEQL
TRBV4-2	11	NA	ASSQVRLEVQY
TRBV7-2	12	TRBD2	AGQAGGPTDTQY
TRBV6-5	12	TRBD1	ASSYLTGDDEQY
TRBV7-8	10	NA	ASNSNTGELF
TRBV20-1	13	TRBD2	SARVGGSPQETQY
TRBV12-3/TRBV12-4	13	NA	ASSPTNRADSGYT
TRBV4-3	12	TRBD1	ASSQRTGVYEQY
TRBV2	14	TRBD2	ASSELAGGRTGELF